The 8 T cell receptor beta chains in this list originate from one sample, sequenced in a study of response to subunit inactivated influenza vaccine. TCRdb analysed the RT-PCR reads with MiXCR anew, one entry per CDR3 protein. Among around 600,000 distinct CDR3 sequences listed, over 9% were seen once. This sample was shared with a second study, whose subject was T cells expressing NK-cell markers. That work adds: 5'RACE template switching with UMIs generated TCR beta cDNA.

Sequenced material: PBMCs from blood, taken on the day of vaccination. The receptor source for this set is a man in his forties or fifties who received an inactivated influenza vaccine.

The rearrangement joins TRBV11-2 to TRBJ1-3, with 8 bases identical to TRBD1. The CDR3 is 16 residues long. With V trimmed by 3 bases and J by 6 bases, 10 bases remained unmatched. The V gene's germline CDR1 is SGHAT and CDR2 FQNNGV. This chain's CDR3 is CASSFWTGSSTNTIYF. CDR3 coding DNA: TGTGCCAGCAGCTTCTGGACAGGGTCTTCCACAAACACCATATATTTT.

A few counts support this clonotype. The V call is TRBV10-3, the J call TRBJ2-7; 7 bases line up with TRBD1. Germline V lookup: CDR1 ENHRY, CDR2 SYGVKD. CDR3 length: 13 amino acids. V shed 7 bases, J shed 0 bases, and the junction held 3 bases outside the gene matches. The CDR3 loop is CAITRQGSYEQYF. The DNA of the CDR3 is TGTGCCATCACCCGACAGGGCTCCTACGAGCAGTACTTC.

This chain joins TRBV6-2 or TRBV6-3 and TRBJ2-7; D not certain. CDR3 length equals 14 residues. Germline CDR1 and CDR2: MNHEY and SVGEGT. Trimming removed 7 bases at V and 0 bases at J, with 13 bases between. The CDR3 spells CASTHDWSSYEQYF. The CDR3 bases are TGTGCCAGCACCCATGACTGGAGCTCCTACGAGCAGTACTTC.

The table lists this clonotype with many counts. The rearrangement links TRBV6-1 to TRBJ1-5; D gene ambiguous. The germline V gene encodes CDR1 MNHNS and CDR2 SASEGT. V was shortened by 7 bases and J by 2 bases, with 15 bases between the two germline ends. This CDR3 contains 15 residues. This chain's CDR3 is CASNPWGFRNQPQHF. In nucleotides, the CDR3 is TGTGCCAGCAACCCATGGGGATTTCGCAATCAGCCCCAGCATTTT.

The chain has TRBV20-1 and TRBJ2-1; unclear D gene. CDR3 length: 14 amino acids. V was trimmed by 4 bases and J by 8 bases, leaving 18 bases between them. Germline V CDR1 and CDR2: DFQATT, SNEGSKA (reference sequence). In nucleotides, the CDR3 is TGCAGTGCTAAGAGTGGGCATATCCTCCATGAGCAGTTCTTC. It is translated as CSAKSGHILHEQFF.

This clonotype was recorded at least ten times. The rearrangement uses TRBV4-2 and TRBJ2-7; D gene ambiguous. There are 17 residues in the CDR3. V was cut by 1 base and J by 3 bases, with 19 bases left in between. Per germline, CDR1 LGHNA and CDR2 YNFKEQ. The CDR3 sequence is CASSQVGVGSSLYEQYF. Here the CDR3 DNA reads TGTGCCAGCAGCCAAGTTGGGGTAGGGTCGTCACTCTACGAGCAGTACTTC.

There are many counts of this clonotype. The chain carries TRBV7-6 and TRBJ2-1, with no clear D. Trimming pared 4 bases from V and 4 bases from J, leaving 11 bases between. The CDR3 runs 14 residues. Germline assignment: CDR1 SGHVS and CDR2 FNYEAQ. CDR3 bases: TGTGCCAGCAGCTCGGTCCCAGAGTACAATGAGCAGTTCTTC. Translated: CASSSVPEYNEQFF. The full variable domain, with the rest looked up from reference TRBV7-6 and TRBJ2-1, is GAGVSQSPRYKVTKRGQDVALRCDPISGHVSLYWYRQALGQGPEFLTYFNYEAQQDKSGLPNDRFSAERPEGSISTLTIQRTEQRDSAMYRCASSSVPEYNEQFFGPGTRLTVL.

This clonotype was counted at least ten times. This chain uses TRBV11-2 with TRBJ2-4; 9 bases align to TRBD1. J lost 7 bases, V lost 3 bases, and 10 bases had no gene match. The CDR3 is 16 residues long. CDR1 and CDR2 (germline): SGHAT, FQNNGV. The CDR3 DNA reads TGTGCCAGCAGCTTGGACGGACAGGGGAGGTTGAACATTCAGTACTTC. Amino acids: CASSLDGQGRLNIQYF. Combining the CDR3 with reference TRBV11-2 and TRBJ2-4 gives the whole variable domain EAGVAQSPRYKIIEKRQSVAFWCNPISGHATLYWYQQILGQGPKLLIQFQNNGVVDDSQLPKDRFSAERLKGVDSTLKIQPAKLEDSAVYLCASSLDGQGRLNIQYFGAGTRLSVL.